Sequencing of this T cell receptor beta chain was carried out in a study of vaccination and CD4 T cells after COVID-19. The CDR3 extends over 12 amino acids. V was pared by 9 bases and J by 14 bases, with 8 bases of the junction left unmatched. CDR1 and CDR2 from the germline V gene are ENHRY and SYGVKD. The treatment denotes: 10-day PBMC culture with coronavirus spike peptide pools or control peptides (ViraFEST assay). This clonotype was seen only once. The antigen remains unidentified. The Oncomine TCR Beta short-read assay sequenced DNA from cultured CD4+ T cells. Investigators isolated genomic DNA from cultured CD4+ T cells. Using its own MiXCR run on the PCR reads, TCRdb lists one record per CDR3 protein. This table has around 13,000 distinct CDR3 sequences, around 42% appearing once.

The gene calls are TRBV10-3 and TRBJ2-3, with 13 bases fitting TRBD2. The source material was CD4+ T cells from blood, cultured in vitro, sampled before SARS-CoV-2 vaccination. This TCR derives from a human donor who had recovered from COVID-19. The DNA of the CDR3 is TGTGCCATTAGGACTAGCGGGAGTTCTGTGTATTTT. Protein product: CAIRTSGSSVYF.